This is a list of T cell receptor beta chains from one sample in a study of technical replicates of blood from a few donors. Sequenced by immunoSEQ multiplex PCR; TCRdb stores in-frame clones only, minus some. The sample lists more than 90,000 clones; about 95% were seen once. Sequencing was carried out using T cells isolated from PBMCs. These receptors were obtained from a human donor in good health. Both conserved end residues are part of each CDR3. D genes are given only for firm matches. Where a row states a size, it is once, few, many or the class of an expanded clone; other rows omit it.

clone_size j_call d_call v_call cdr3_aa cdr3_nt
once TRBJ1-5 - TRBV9 CASSVDGRGQPQHF TGTGCCAGCAGCGTAGACGGCAGGGGCCAGCCCCAGCATTTT
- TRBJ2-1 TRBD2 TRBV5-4 CASSFLRTSGYNEQFF TGTGCCAGCAGCTTTCTAAGGACTAGCGGCTACAATGAGCAGTTCTTC
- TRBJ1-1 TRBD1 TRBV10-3 CAINRQGNTEAFF TGTGCCATCAACAGACAGGGAAACACTGAAGCTTTCTTT
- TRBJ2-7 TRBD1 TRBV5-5 CASSWTGTGYSYEQYF TGTGCCAGCAGCTGGACCGGGACAGGGTATTCCTACGAGCAGTACTTC
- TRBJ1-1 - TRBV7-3 CASSLSAWGGYTEAFF TGTGCCAGCAGCTTATCCGCCTGGGGAGGGTACACTGAAGCTTTCTTT
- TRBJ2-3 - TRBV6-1 CASSESGDLDTQYF TGTGCCAGCAGTGAGTCAGGGGACCTAGATACGCAGTATTTT
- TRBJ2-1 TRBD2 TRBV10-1 CASSESSSGRYNEQFF TGCGCCAGCAGTGAGTCGTCTAGCGGGCGCTACAATGAGCAGTTCTTC
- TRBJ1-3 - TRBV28 CASSPRQASRGNTIYF TGTGCCAGCAGTCCAAGACAGGCTTCGCGGGGAAACACCATATATTTT
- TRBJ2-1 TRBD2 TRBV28 CASSLTPSGLYNEQFF TGTGCCAGCAGTTTGACTCCTAGCGGGTTGTACAATGAGCAGTTCTTC
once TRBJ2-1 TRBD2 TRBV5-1 CASSLVVAGNEQFF TGCGCCAGCAGCTTGGTAGTAGCGGGAAATGAGCAGTTCTTC